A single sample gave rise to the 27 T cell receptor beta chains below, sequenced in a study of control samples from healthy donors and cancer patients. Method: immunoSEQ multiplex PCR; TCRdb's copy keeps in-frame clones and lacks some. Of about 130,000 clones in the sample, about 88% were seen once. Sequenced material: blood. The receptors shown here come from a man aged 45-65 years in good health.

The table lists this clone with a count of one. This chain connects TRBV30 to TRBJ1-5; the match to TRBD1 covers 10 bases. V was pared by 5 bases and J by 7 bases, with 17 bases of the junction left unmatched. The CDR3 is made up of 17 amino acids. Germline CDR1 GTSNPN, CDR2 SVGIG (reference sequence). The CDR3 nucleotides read TGTGCCTGGGTGGACAAACCGGGACAGGGGACTGGGCAGCCCCAGCATTTT. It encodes CAWVDKPGQGTGQPQHF.

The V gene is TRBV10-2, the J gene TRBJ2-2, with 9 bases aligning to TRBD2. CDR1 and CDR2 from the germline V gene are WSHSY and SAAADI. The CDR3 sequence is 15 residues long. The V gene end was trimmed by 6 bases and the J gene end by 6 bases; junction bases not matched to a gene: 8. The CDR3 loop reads CASRLASGEAGELFF. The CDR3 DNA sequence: TGCGCCAGCAGATTGGCTAGCGGGGAGGCCGGGGAGCTGTTTTTT.

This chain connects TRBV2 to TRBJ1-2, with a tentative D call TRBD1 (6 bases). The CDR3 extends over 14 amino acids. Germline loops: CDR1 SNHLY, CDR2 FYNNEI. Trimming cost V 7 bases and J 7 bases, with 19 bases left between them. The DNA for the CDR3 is TGTGCCAGCAACCCGTCAGGGGAGGGTGGTGGCTACACCTTC. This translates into CASNPSGEGGGYTF.

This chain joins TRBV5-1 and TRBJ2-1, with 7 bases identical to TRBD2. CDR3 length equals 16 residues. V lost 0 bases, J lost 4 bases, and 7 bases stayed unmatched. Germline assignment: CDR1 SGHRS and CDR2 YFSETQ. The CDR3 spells CASSLAWTRPYNEQFF. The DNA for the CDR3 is TGCGCCAGCAGCTTGGCTTGGACTAGACCGTACAATGAGCAGTTCTTC. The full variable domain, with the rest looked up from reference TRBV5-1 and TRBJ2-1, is KAGVTQTPRYLIKTRGQQVTLSCSPISGHRSVSWYQQTPGQGLQFLFEYFSETQRNKGNFPGRFSGRQFSNSRSEMNVSTLELGDSALYLCASSLAWTRPYNEQFFGPGTRLTVL.

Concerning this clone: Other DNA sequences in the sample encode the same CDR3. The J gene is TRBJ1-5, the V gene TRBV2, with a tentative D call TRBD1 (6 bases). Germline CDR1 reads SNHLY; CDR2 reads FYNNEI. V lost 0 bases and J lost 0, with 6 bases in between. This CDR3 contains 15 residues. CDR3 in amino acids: CASSEARGSNQPQHF. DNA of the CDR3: TGTGCCAGCAGTGAAGCCAGGGGTAGCAATCAGCCCCAGCATTTT.

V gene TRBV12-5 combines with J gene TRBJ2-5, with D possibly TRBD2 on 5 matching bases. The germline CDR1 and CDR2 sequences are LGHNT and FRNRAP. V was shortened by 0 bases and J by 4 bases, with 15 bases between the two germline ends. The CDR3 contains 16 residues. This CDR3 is CASGLVPRGDRETQYF. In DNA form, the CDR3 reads TGTGCTAGTGGTTTGGTACCCCGGGGAGACCGAGAGACCCAGTACTTC.

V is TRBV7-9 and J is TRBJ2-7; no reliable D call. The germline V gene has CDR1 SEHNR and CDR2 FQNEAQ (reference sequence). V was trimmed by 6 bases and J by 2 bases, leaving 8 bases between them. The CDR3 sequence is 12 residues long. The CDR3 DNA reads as TGTGCCAGCAGTACCCAGCCCTACGAGCAGTACTTC. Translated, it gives CASSTQPYEQYF. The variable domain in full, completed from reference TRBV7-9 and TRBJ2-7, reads DTGVSQNPRHKITKRGQNVTFRCDPISEHNRLYWYRQTLGQGPEFLTYFQNEAQLEKSRLLSDRFSAERPKGSFSTLEIQRTEQGDSAMYLCASSTQPYEQYFGPGTRLTVT.

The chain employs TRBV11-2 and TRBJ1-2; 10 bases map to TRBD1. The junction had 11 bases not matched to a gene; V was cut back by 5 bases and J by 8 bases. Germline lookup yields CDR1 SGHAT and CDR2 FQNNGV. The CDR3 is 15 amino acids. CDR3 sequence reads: CASSPHDRGLGGYTF. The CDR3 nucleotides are TGTGCCAGCAGCCCACACGACAGGGGGCTGGGAGGCTACACCTTC.

Here the CDR3 DNA reads TGTGCCAGCCGCTCGAAGCGGGGGCGAAGGACTGAAGCTTTCTTT. Translated: CASRSKRGRRTEAFF. The gene calls are TRBV6-6 and TRBJ1-1; possible D gene TRBD1, 6 bases. V was clipped by 8 bases and J by 5 bases, with 21 bases between them. Germline CDR1 and CDR2: MNHNY and SVGAGI (reference sequence). The CDR3 is 15 amino acids.

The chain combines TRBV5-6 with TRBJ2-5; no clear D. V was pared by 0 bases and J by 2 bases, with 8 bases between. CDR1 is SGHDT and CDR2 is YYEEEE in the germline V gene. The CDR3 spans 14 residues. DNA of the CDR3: TGTGCCAGCAGCTTGGTGGGCCTGCAAGAGACCCAGTACTTC. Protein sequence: CASSLVGLQETQYF.

For the CDR3, the DNA is TGTGCCAGCAGGCGGACAGGCCTGGAGACCCAGTACTTC. Its translation is CASRRTGLETQYF. The gene calls are TRBV2 and TRBJ2-5; TRBD1 agrees at 7 bases. J gave up 5 bases and V 6 bases, and 6 bases lay outside the gene matches. This CDR3 has 13 amino acids. The germline CDR1 and CDR2 sequences are SNHLY and FYNNEI.

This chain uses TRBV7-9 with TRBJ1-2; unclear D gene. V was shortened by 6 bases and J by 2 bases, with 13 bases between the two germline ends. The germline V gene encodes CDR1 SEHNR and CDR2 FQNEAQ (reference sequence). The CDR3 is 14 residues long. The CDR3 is CASRISDTNYGYTF. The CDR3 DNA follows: TGTGCCAGCAGGATTTCCGACACGAACTATGGCTACACCTTC.

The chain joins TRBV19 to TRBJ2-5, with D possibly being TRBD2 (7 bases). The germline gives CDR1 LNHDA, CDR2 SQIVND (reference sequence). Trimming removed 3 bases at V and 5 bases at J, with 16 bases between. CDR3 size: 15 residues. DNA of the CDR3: TGTGCCAGTAGTATCGGGGGGCGTGTGTGGGAGACCCAGTACTTC. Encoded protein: CASSIGGRVWETQYF.

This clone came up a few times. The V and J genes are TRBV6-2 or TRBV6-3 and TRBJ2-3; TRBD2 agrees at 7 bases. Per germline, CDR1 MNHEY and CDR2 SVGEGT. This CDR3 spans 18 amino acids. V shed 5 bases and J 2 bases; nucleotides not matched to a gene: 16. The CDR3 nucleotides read TGTGCCAGCAGTATGGACCTCGGGGGGTCCTACGACACAGATACGCAGTATTTT. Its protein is CASSMDLGGSYDTDTQYF.

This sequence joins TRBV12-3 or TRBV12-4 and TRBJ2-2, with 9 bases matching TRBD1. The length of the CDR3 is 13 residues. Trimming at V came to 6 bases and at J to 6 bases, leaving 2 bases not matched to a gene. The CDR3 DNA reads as TGTGCCAGCAGACAGGGGGCGCCCGGGGAGCTGTTTTTT. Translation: CASRQGAPGELFF.

The CDR3 spells CASSWDSYEQYF. CDR3 coding DNA: TGTGCCAGCAGTTGGGACTCCTACGAGCAGTACTTC. This rearrangement joins TRBV12-3 or TRBV12-4 to TRBJ2-7; D not certain. The CDR3 extends over 12 amino acids. Deletions cut 4 bases from V and 0 bases from J, with 4 bases between.

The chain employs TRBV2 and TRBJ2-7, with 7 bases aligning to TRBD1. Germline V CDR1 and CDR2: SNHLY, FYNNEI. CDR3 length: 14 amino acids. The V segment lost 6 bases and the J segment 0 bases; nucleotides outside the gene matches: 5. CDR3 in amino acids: CASRVDRISYEQYF. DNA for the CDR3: TGTGCCAGCAGAGTGGACAGGATCTCCTACGAGCAGTACTTC.

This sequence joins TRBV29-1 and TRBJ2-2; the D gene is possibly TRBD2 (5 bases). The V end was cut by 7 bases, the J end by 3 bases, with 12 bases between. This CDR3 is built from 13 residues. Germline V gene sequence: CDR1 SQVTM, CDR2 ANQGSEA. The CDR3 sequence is CSGEGRHTGELFF. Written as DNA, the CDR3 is TGCAGCGGAGAGGGTCGACACACCGGGGAGCTGTTTTTT.

The CDR3 spells CASSVGQGPYNEQFF. In DNA, the CDR3 is TGTGCCAGCAGTGTGGGACAGGGGCCCTACAATGAGCAGTTCTTC. V usage is TRBV2 and J usage is TRBJ2-1, with TRBD1 identical over 10 bases. V was clipped by 4 bases and J by 2 bases; unmatched bases: 2. The CDR3 runs 15 residues. Looked up from germline, CDR1 is SNHLY and CDR2 is FYNNEI. Using reference TRBV2 and TRBJ2-1 for the parts outside the CDR3, the full variable domain is EPEVTQTPSHQVTQMGQEVILRCVPISNHLYFYWYRQILGQKVEFLVSFYNNEISEKSEIFDDQFSVERPDGSNFTLKIRSTKLEDSAMYFCASSVGQGPYNEQFFGPGTRLTVL.

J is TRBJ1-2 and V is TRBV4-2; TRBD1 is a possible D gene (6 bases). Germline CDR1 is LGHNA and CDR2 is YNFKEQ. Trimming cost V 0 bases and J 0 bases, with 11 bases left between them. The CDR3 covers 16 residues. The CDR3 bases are TGTGCCAGCAGCCAAGATGTCCGGACAGCTAACTATGGCTACACCTTC. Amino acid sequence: CASSQDVRTANYGYTF.

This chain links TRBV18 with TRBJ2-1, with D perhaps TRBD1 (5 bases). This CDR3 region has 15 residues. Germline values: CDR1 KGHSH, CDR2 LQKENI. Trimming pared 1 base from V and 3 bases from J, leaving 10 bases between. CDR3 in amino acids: CASSPRTDSYNEQFF. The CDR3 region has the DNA TGTGCCAGCTCACCACGAACAGACAGCTACAATGAGCAGTTCTTC.

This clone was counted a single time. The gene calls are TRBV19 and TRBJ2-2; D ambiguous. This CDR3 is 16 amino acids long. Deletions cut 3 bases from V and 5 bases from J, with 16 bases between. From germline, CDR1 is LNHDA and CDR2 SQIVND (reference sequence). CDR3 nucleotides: TGTGCCAGTAGTATCCTACCCTCCTCAACGACCGGGGAGCTGTTTTTT. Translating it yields CASSILPSSTTGELFF.

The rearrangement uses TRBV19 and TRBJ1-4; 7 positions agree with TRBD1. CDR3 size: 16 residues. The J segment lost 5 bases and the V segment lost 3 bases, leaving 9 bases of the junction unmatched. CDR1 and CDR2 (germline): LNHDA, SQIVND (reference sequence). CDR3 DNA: TGTGCCAGTAGTATGGTCCGGGACAGCGGAAATGAAAAACTGTTTTTT. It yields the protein CASSMVRDSGNEKLFF.

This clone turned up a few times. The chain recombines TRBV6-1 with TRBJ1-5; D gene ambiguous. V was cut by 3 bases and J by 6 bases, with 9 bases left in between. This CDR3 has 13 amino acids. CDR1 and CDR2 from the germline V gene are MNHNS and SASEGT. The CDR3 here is CASSELQGQPQHF. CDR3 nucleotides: TGTGCCAGCAGTGAGCTACAAGGTCAGCCCCAGCATTTT.

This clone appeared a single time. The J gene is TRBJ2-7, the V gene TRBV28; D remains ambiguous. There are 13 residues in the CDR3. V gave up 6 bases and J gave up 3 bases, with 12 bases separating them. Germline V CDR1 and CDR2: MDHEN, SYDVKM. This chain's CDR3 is CASSRTTNYEQYF. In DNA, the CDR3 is TGTGCCAGCAGCAGAACTACCAACTACGAGCAGTACTTC. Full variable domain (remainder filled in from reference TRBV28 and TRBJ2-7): DVKVTQSSRYLVKRTGEKVFLECVQDMDHENMFWYRQDPGLGLRLIYFSYDVKMKEKGDIPEGYSVSREKKERFSLILESASTNQTSMYLCASSRTTNYEQYFGPGTRLTVT.

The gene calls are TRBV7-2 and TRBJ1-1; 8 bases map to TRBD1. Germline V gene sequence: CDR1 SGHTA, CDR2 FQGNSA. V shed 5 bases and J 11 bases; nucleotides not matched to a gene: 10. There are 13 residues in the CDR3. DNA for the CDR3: TGTGCCAGCAGCCCCCTCCAGGGGGCTACGGCTTTCTTT. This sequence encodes CASSPLQGATAFF.

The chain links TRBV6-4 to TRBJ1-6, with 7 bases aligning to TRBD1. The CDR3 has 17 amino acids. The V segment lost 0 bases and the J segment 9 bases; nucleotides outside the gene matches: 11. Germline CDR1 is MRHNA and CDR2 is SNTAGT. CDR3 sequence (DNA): TGTGCCAGCAGTGACTCGAGTTCGTGGGAGGGGGCTTCACCCCTCCACTTT. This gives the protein CASSDSSSWEGASPLHF.